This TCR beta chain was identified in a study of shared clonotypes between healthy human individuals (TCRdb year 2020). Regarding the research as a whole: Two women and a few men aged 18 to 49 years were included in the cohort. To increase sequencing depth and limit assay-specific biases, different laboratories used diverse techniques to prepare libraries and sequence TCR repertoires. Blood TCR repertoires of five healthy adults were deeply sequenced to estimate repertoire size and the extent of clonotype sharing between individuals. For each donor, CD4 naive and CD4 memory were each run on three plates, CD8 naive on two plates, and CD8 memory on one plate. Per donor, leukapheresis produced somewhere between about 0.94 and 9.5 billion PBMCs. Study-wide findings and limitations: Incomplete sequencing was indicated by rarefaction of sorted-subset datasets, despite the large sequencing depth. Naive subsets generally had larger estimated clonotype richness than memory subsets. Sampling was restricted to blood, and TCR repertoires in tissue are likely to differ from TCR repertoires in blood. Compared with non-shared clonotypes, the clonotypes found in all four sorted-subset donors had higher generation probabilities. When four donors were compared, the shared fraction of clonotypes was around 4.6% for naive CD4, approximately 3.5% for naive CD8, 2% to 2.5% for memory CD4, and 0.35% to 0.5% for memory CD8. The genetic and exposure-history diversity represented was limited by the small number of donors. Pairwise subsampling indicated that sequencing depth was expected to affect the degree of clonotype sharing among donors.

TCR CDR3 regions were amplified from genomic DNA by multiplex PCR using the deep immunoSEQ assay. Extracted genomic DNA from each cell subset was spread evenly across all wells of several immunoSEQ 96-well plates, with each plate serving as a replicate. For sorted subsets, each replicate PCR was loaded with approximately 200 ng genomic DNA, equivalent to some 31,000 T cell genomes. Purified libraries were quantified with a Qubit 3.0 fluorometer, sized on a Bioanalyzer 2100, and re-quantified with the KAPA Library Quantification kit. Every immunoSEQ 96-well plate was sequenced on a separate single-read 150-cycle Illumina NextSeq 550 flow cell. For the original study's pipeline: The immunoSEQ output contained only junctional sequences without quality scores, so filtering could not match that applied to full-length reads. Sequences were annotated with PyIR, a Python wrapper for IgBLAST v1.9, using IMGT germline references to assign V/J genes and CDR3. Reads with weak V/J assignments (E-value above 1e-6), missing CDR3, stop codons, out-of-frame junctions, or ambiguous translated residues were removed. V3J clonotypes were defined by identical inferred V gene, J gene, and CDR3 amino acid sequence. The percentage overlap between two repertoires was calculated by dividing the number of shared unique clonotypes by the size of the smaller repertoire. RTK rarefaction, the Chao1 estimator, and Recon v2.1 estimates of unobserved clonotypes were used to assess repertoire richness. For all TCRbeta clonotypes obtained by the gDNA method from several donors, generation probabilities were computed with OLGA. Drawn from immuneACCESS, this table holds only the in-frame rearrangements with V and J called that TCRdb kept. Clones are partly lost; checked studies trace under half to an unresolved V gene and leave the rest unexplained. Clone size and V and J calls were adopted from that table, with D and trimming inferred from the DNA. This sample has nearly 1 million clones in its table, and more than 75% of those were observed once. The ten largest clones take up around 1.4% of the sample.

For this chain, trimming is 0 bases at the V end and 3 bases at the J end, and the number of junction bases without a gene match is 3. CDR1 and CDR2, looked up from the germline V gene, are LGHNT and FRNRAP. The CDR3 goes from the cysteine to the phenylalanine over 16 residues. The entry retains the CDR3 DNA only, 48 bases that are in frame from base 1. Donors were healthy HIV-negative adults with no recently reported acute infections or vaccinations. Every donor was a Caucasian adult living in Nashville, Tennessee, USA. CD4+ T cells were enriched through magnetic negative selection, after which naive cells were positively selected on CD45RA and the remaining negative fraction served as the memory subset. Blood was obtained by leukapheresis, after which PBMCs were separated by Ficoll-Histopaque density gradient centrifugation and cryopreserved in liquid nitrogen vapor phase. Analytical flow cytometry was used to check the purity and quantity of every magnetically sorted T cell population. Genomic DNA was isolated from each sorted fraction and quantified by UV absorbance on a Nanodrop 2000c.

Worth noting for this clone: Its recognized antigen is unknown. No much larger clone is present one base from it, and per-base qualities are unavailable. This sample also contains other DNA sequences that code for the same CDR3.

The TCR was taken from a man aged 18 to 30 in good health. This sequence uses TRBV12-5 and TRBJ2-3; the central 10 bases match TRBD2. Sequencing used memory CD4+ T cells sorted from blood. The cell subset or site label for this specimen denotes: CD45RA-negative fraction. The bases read TGTGCTAGTGGTTTGGTTTTAGCGGGAGGAACAGATACGCAGTATTTT. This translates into CASGLVLAGGTDTQYF.